The table lists the clone carrying this T cell receptor beta chain with a few counts. No antigen is known for it. TCRbeta library preparation incorporated unique molecular identifiers. TCRdb fed the PCR reads into MiXCR, producing one record per CDR3 protein. The sample has about 900,000 distinct CDR3 sequences, roughly 31% seen once. CDR1 and CDR2 from the germline V gene are SQVTM and ANQGSEA. The V end was cut by 2 bases, the J end by 1 base, with 13 bases between. This CDR3 has 15 amino acids. This sample is drawn from a study of T-cell reconstitution after alpha-beta-depleted transplantation in children. Study outcomes and limitations: The study reportedly traced alpha-beta T cells about two months after transplant to several hundred expanded graft clones. Surviving recipient T cells and thymic progenitors produced the high day-60 TCRbeta diversity seen in some patients.

Sequencing was performed on PBMCs, mostly from graft donor cells, taken 360 days after TCRalphabeta/CD19-depleted stem cell transplant. The receptor was derived from a boy under three years old who had a stem cell transplant for SCID, so the T cells may come from the graft donor. The gene calls are TRBV29-1 and TRBJ2-3; D ambiguous. CDR3 amino acids: CSVEHPGGGTDTQYF. CDR3 bases: TGCAGCGTTGAACATCCAGGTGGGGGCACAGATACGCAGTATTTT.